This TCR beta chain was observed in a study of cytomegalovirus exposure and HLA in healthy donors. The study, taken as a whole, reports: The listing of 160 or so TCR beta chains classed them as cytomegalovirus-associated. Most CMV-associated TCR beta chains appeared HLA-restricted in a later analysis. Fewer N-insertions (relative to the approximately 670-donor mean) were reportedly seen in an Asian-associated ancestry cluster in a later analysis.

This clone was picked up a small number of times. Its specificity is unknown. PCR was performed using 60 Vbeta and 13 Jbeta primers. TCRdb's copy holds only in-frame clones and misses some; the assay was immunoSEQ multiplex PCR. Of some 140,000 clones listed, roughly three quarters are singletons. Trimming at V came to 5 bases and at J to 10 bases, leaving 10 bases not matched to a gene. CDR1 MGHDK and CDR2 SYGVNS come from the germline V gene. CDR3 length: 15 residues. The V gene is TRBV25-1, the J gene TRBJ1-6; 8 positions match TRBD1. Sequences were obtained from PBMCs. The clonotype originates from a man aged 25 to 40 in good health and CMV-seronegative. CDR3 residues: CASSTRTGSSSPLHF. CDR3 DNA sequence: TGTGCCAGCAGTACGCGGACAGGGTCATCATCACCCCTCCACTTT.